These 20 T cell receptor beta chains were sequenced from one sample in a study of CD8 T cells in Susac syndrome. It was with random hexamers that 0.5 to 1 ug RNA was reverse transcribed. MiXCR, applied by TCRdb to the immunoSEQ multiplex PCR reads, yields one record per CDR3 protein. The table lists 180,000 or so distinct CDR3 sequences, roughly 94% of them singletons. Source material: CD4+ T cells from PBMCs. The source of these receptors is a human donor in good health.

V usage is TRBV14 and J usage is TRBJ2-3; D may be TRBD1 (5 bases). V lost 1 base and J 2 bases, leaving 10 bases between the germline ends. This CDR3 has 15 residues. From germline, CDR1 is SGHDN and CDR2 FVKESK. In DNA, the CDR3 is TGTGCCAGCAGCCAAGTTGGACACATCACAGATACGCAGTATTTT. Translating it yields CASSQVGHITDTQYF.

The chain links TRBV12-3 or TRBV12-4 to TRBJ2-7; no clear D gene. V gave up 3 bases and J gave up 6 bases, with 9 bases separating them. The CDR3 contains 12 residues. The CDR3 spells CASSLTLGEQYF. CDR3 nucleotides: TGTGCCAGCAGTTTGACCCTGGGCGAGCAGTACTTC.

CDR3 bases: TGTGCCAGCAGCCAAGAAGAAAGTGAAAAACTGTTTTTT. This encodes CASSQEESEKLFF. The chain employs TRBV4-2 and TRBJ1-4; D gene uncertain. The CDR3 runs 13 residues. Trimming took off 0 bases at V and 7 bases at J, with 6 bases between the two ends. The V gene's germline CDR1 is LGHNA and CDR2 YNFKEQ.

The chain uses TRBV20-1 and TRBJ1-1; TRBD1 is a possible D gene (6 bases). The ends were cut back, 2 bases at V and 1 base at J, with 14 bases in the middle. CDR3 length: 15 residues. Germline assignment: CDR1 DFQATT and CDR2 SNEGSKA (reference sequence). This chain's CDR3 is CSARRGARENTEAFF. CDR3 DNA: TGCAGTGCTAGACGGGGGGCGCGGGAGAACACTGAAGCTTTCTTT.

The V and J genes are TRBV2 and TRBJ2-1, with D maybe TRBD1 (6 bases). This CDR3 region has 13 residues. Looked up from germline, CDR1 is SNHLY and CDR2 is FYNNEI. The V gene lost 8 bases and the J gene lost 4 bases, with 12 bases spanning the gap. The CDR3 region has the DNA TGTGCCAGCGAGACAGGCCCTTACAATGAGCAGTTCTTC. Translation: CASETGPYNEQFF.

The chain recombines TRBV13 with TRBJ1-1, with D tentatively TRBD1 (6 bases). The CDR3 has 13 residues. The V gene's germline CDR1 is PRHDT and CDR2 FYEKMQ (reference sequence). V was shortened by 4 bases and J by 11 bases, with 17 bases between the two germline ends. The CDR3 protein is CASSSGRGQGAFF. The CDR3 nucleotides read TGTGCCAGCAGCTCAGGGCGAGGGCAGGGGGCTTTCTTT.

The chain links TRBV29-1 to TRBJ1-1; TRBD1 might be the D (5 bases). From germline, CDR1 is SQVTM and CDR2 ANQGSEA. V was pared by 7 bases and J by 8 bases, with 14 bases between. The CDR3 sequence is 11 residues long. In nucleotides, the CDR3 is TGCAGCGCTTTGGTCACAGGCGAAGCTTTCTTT. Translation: CSALVTGEAFF.

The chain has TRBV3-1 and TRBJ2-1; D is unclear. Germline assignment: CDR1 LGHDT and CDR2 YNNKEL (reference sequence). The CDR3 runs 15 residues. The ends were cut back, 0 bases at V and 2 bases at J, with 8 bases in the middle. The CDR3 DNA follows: TGTGCCAGCAGCCAAGAGACCCAGGCCTACAATGAGCAGTTCTTC. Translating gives CASSQETQAYNEQFF.

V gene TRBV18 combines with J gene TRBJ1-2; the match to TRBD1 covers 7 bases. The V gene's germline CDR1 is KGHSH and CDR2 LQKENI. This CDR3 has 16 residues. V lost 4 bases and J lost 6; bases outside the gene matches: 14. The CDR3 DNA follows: TGTGCCAGCTCACGACAGGGAAGGAACCTGATTGATGGCTACACCTTC. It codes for CASSRQGRNLIDGYTF. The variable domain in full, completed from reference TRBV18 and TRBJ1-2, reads NAGVMQNPRHLVRRRGQEARLRCSPMKGHSHVYWYRQLPEEGLKFMVYLQKENIIDESGMPKERFSAEFPKEGPSILRIQQVVRGDSAAYFCASSRQGRNLIDGYTFGSGTRLTVV.

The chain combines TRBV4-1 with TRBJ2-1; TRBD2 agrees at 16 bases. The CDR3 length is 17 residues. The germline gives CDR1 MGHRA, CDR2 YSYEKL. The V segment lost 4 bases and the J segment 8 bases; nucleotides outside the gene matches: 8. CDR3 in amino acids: CASSRVPGLAGGDEQFF. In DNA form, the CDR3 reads TGCGCCAGCAGCCGAGTCCCGGGACTAGCGGGAGGGGATGAGCAGTTCTTC.

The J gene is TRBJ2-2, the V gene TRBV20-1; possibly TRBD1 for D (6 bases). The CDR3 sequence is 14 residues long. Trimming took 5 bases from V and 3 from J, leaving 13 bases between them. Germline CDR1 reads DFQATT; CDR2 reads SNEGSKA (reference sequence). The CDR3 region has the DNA TGCAGTGCTGCGGACAGTGTCCACACCGGGGAGCTGTTTTTT. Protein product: CSAADSVHTGELFF.

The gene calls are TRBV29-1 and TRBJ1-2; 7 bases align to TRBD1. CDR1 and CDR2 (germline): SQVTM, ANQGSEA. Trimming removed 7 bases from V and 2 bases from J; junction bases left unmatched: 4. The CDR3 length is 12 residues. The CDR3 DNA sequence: TGCAGCGCCGGGACAGCCAACTATGGCTACACCTTC. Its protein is CSAGTANYGYTF.

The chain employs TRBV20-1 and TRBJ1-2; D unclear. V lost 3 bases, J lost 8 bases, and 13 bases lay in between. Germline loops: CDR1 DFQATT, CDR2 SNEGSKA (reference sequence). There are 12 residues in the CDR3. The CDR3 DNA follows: TGCAGTGCTAGTGACGACAAGGTCGGCTACACCTTC. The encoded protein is CSASDDKVGYTF.

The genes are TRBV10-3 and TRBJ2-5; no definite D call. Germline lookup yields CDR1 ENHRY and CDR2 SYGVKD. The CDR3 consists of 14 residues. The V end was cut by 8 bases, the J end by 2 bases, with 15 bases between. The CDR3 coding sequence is TGTGCCATCTCCCTTTCGGCAGATCAAGAGACCCAGTACTTC. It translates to CAISLSADQETQYF.

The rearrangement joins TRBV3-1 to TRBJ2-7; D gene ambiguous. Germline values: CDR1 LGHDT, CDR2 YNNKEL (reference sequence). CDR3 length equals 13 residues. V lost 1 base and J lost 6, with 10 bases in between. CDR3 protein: CASSQGGYGEQYV. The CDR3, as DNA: TGTGCCAGCAGCCAAGGAGGCTACGGCGAGCAGTACGTC.

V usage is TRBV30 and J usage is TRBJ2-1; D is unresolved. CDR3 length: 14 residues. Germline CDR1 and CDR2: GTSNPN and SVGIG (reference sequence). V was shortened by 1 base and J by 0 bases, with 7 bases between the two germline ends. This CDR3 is CAWSAVSSYNEQFF. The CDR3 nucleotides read TGTGCCTGGAGTGCGGTGAGCTCCTACAATGAGCAGTTCTTC.

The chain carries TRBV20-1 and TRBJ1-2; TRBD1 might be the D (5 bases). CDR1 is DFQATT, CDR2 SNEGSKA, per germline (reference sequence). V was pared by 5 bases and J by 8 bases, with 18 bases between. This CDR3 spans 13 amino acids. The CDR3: CSASNRPEGGYTF. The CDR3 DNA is TGCAGTGCTTCGAACCGCCCTGAGGGGGGCTACACCTTC.

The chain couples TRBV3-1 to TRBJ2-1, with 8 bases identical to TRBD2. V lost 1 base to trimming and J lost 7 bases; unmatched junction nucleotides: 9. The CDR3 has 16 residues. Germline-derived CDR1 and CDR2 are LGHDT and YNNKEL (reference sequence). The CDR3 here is CASSQAGRGGINEQFF. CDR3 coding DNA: TGTGCCAGCAGCCAAGCAGGGCGCGGGGGGATAAATGAGCAGTTCTTC.

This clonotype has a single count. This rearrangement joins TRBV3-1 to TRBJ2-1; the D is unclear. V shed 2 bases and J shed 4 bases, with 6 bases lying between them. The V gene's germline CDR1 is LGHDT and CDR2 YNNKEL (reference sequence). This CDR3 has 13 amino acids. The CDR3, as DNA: TGTGCCAGCAGCCAACTCCTGTACAATGAGCAGTTCTTC. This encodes CASSQLLYNEQFF.

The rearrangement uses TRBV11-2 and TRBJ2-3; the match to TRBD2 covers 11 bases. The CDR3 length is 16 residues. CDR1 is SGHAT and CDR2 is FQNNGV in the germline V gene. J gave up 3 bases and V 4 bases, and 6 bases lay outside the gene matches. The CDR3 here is CASSSLAGVKTDTQYF. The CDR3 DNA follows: TGTGCCAGCAGCTCACTAGCGGGAGTGAAGACAGATACGCAGTATTTT.